This T cell receptor beta chain derives from a study of OX40 agonist ivuxolimab in advanced cancers. Study-level background: Three patients got partial responses; one had hepatocellular carcinoma and two had cutaneous melanoma.

This clone was found once. Its specificity is not known. With V trimmed by 6 bases and J by 2 bases, 10 bases remained unmatched. Looked up from germline, CDR1 is LGHNA and CDR2 is YSLEER. CDR3 length: 17 residues. The study's findings and limits: Expanded clones belonging to CD8+ T cells outnumbered, on average, those of CD4+. At 0.1 to 3.0 mg/kg and by week 6, CD4+ and CD8+ T cells in the blood had expanded clonally.

Data came from immunoSEQ multiplex PCR; TCRdb stores just in-frame clones and leaves some out. The data contain around 76,000 clones, approximately 80% of them singletons. Blood was sampled at baseline, cycle 4 day 1, and cycle 7 day 1. This material consisted of CD4+ or CD8+ T cells sorted from blood, taken in a trial of the OX40 agonist ivuxolimab. This chain uses TRBV4-3 with TRBJ2-1; 10 bases fit TRBD1. The receptor was derived from an adult with an advanced solid tumor such as melanoma, head and neck, liver or kidney cancer. The CDR3 nucleotides are TGCGCCAGCAGGCAGGCCCTCGGGACAGGGGCCTACAATGAGCAGTTCTTC. This sequence encodes CASRQALGTGAYNEQFF.